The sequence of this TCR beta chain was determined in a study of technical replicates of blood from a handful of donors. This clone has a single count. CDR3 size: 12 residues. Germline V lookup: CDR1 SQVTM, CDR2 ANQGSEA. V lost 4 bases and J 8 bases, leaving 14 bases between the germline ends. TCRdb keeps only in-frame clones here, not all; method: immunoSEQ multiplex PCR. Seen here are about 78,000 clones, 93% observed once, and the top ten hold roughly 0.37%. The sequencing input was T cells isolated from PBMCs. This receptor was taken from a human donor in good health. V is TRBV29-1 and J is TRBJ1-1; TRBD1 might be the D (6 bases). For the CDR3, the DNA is TGCAGCGTTGCCCGGGACACCAAAGAAGCTTTCTTT. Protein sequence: CSVARDTKEAFF.